These 29 T cell receptor beta chains were sequenced from one sample in a study of blood T cell repertoires in COVID-19. Some clones are missing from TCRdb's copy, which holds only in-frame ones; the method was immunoSEQ multiplex PCR. The sample has 81,000 or so clones, roughly 88% seen once. What was sequenced was peripheral blood. These TCRs come from a man aged 45-60 years with active COVID-19.

The chain couples TRBV3-1 (or the pseudogene TRBV3-2) to TRBJ2-7; weak D call: TRBD1 (5 bases). Germline CDR1 and CDR2: LGHDT and YNNKEL (reference sequence). This CDR3 is 15 amino acids long. Trimming stripped 2 bases from V and 0 bases from J, with 11 bases between. CDR3 loop: CASSQQGWASYEQYF. The DNA of the CDR3 is TGTGCCAGCAGCCAACAGGGATGGGCCTCCTACGAGCAGTACTTC.

This chain joins TRBV14 and TRBJ2-7, with D possibly matching TRBD2 (5 bases). CDR1 SGHDN and CDR2 FVKESK come from the germline V gene. V lost 0 bases, J lost 7 bases, and 22 bases lay in between. The CDR3 runs 17 residues. The CDR3 sequence is CASSQESAPFYPGEQYF. As DNA, the CDR3 is TGTGCCAGCAGCCAAGAGTCCGCCCCTTTTTACCCGGGGGAGCAGTACTTC.

This clone was picked up many times. The rearrangement links TRBV5-1 to TRBJ1-6, with a weak D call TRBD1 (6 bases). The length of the CDR3 is 14 residues. The V gene lost 4 bases and the J gene lost 3 bases, with 8 bases spanning the gap. Looked up from germline, CDR1 is SGHRS and CDR2 is YFSETQ. The CDR3 region is CASSEGGYNSPLHF. The DNA for the CDR3 is TGCGCCAGCAGCGAAGGGGGCTATAATTCACCCCTCCACTTT.

The chain is built from TRBV11-2 and TRBJ2-3; 9 bases match TRBD2. V dropped 6 bases and J dropped 5; count of bases not matched to a gene: 6. The CDR3 runs 14 residues. Germline V gene lookup returns CDR1 SGHAT and CDR2 FQNNGV. For the CDR3, the DNA is TGTGCCAGCAGGCTAGCGGGACACGAAGATACGCAGTATTTT. It codes for CASRLAGHEDTQYF.

This clone was recorded once. The chain employs TRBV28 and TRBJ1-2; 9 nucleotides agree with TRBD1. Per germline, CDR1 MDHEN and CDR2 SYDVKM. With 6 bases clipped from V and 8 bases from J, the junction kept 13 bases outside the gene matches. This CDR3 region has 15 residues. The CDR3 DNA reads TGTGCCAGCAGAGAGCCCGGGACAGGGTTTCGCGGCTACACCTTC. Protein sequence: CASREPGTGFRGYTF.

J is TRBJ1-3 and V is TRBV5-5; the D is unclear. Germline CDR1 reads SGHKS; CDR2 reads YYEKEE (reference sequence). Deletions cut 0 bases from V and 3 bases from J, with 7 bases between. CDR3 length equals 14 residues. The CDR3 reads CASSLGPSGNTIYF. The DNA of the CDR3 is TGTGCCAGCAGCTTGGGGCCCAGTGGAAACACCATATATTTT.

This chain links TRBV30 with TRBJ2-7, with 8 bases lining up with TRBD1. Germline V gives CDR1 GTSNPN, CDR2 SVGIG (reference sequence). CDR3 length equals 14 residues. The V and J ends lost 0 bases and 3 bases, in that order; junction bases with no gene match: 4. Written as DNA, the CDR3 is TGTGCCTGGAGTGTTGGGACAGGTGTCTACGAGCAGTACTTC. It specifies CAWSVGTGVYEQYF.

This clone was counted between two and nine times. The chain has TRBV11-1 and TRBJ1-2; D gene uncertain. Germline V CDR1 and CDR2: SGHAT, FQDESV (reference sequence). Trimming removed 5 bases from V and 7 bases from J, with 11 bases in between. This CDR3 has 12 amino acids. DNA of the CDR3: TGTGCCAGCAGCCCCGGAGACTCTGGCTACACCTTC. It specifies CASSPGDSGYTF.

J is TRBJ2-7 and V is TRBV5-4, with 7 bases matching TRBD1. The V and J ends lost 5 bases and 7 bases, in that order; junction bases with no gene match: 12. The CDR3 has 14 residues. CDR1 and CDR2 (germline): SGHNT, YYREEE (reference sequence). The CDR3 loop is CASSYPGQTWEQYF. The CDR3 region has the DNA TGTGCCAGCAGTTATCCGGGACAGACTTGGGAGCAGTACTTC.

The chain employs TRBV7-6 and TRBJ2-3, with D tentatively TRBD2 (5 bases). CDR3 length: 13 residues. Trimming left V 4 bases short and J 6 bases short, with 11 bases between. Germline CDR1 SGHVS, CDR2 FNYEAQ. CDR3 in DNA: TGTGCCAGCAGCTCTCTACTAGAGGATACGCAGTATTTT. It codes for CASSSLLEDTQYF.

This rearrangement joins TRBV5-1 to TRBJ1-1, with a tentative D call TRBD1 (5 bases). This CDR3 has 13 residues. Germline CDR1 is SGHRS and CDR2 is YFSETQ. V dropped 2 bases and J dropped 3 bases, with 8 bases sitting between them. CDR3 DNA: TGCGCCAGCAGCTTTGCGGGGGACACTGAAGCTTTCTTT. Protein sequence: CASSFAGDTEAFF.

This clone has a single count. The chain couples TRBV4-2 to TRBJ2-3, with 10 bases aligning to TRBD1. The CDR3 has 16 amino acids. The junction had 5 bases not matched to a gene; V was cut back by 1 base and J by 4 bases. The germline V gene encodes CDR1 LGHNA and CDR2 YNFKEQ. The CDR3 DNA reads as TGTGCCAGCAGCCAAGTGGGACAGGGGTTCGCAGATACGCAGTATTTT. It is translated as CASSQVGQGFADTQYF.

This chain uses TRBV19 with TRBJ1-4, with TRBD1 identical over 10 bases. Germline V lookup: CDR1 LNHDA, CDR2 SQIVND (reference sequence). The CDR3 contains 18 residues. With V trimmed by 3 bases and J by 7 bases, 14 bases remained unmatched. The CDR3 DNA sequence: TGTGCCAGTAGTATCTATGGACAGGGGGGCCGAGGTGGTGAAAAACTGTTTTTT. Protein sequence: CASSIYGQGGRGGEKLFF. Combining the CDR3 with reference TRBV19 and TRBJ1-4 gives the whole variable domain DGGITQSPKYLFRKEGQNVTLSCEQNLNHDAMYWYRQDPGQGLRLIYYSQIVNDFQKGDIAEGYSVSREKKESFPLTVTSAQKNPTAFYLCASSIYGQGGRGGEKLFFGSGTQLSVL.

This clone has more than one count but fewer than ten. This chain connects TRBV19 to TRBJ1-6, with D unresolved. V was trimmed by 5 bases and J by 9 bases, leaving 23 bases between them. Germline-derived CDR1 and CDR2 are LNHDA and SQIVND (reference sequence). The CDR3 length is 17 residues. The CDR3 nucleotides read TGTGCCAGTAGTCGGGCCCGGGAGGGAGCCATATCTTCACCCCTCCACTTT. The encoded protein is CASSRAREGAISSPLHF.

This sequence joins TRBV7-9 and TRBJ1-2, with a tentative D call TRBD1 (6 bases). Per germline, CDR1 SEHNR and CDR2 FQNEAQ (reference sequence). CDR3 length equals 15 residues. Trimming shortened V by 1 base and J by 5 bases, and 14 bases separated the two germline ends. The CDR3 sequence: CASSLVGQLPYGYTF. CDR3 DNA: TGTGCCAGCAGCTTAGTTGGACAGCTTCCATATGGCTACACCTTC.

This chain joins TRBV27 and TRBJ2-5; D is unresolved. Germline values: CDR1 MNHEY, CDR2 SMNVEV (reference sequence). V was pared by 3 bases and J by 1 base, with 12 bases between. The CDR3 loop spans 15 amino acids. CDR3 DNA: TGTGCCAGCAGTTTCCCCGGAGCCTCCCAAGAGACCCAGTACTTC. Protein product: CASSFPGASQETQYF.

The V call is TRBV4-3, the J call TRBJ2-3; TRBD1 matches 10 bases. V lost 0 bases to trimming and J lost 4 bases; unmatched junction nucleotides: 4. CDR1 LGHNA and CDR2 YSLEER come from the germline V gene. This CDR3 has 16 residues. The CDR3 DNA reads as TGCGCCAGCAGCCAAGAAGGGACAGGGGTCGCAGATACGCAGTATTTT. Translated, it gives CASSQEGTGVADTQYF.

This clone appeared once. The rearrangement joins TRBV6-2 or TRBV6-3 to TRBJ2-7; 15 bases align to TRBD2. Germline V CDR1 and CDR2: MNHEY, SVGEGT. Trimming took 6 bases from V and 4 from J; bases not matched to a gene: 7. The CDR3 contains 16 residues. CDR3 coding DNA: TGTGCCAGCAGCCGCAGGACTAGCGGGGGGGCGTACGAGCAGTACTTC. Translation gives CASSRRTSGGAYEQYF.

This rearrangement joins TRBV5-5 to TRBJ2-3; D not certain. The CDR3 has 12 residues. Trimming removed 1 base from V and 4 bases from J, with 4 bases in between. Germline V gives CDR1 SGHKS, CDR2 YYEKEE (reference sequence). The CDR3 is CASSLLPDTQYF. CDR3 DNA: TGTGCCAGCAGCTTGCTCCCAGATACGCAGTATTTT.

The CDR3 spells CASSSHESYEQYF. In DNA, the CDR3 is TGTGCCAGCAGCTCTCACGAGAGCTACGAGCAGTACTTC. This chain uses TRBV7-6 with TRBJ2-7, with unresolved D. V shed 4 bases and J shed 3 bases, with 10 bases lying between them. There are 13 residues in the CDR3. The germline gives CDR1 SGHVS, CDR2 FNYEAQ.

This clone was picked up a small number of times. The CDR3 reads CASSTNRAGYGTEAFF. The CDR3 DNA follows: TGTGCCAGTAGTACCAACCGCGCAGGGTATGGCACTGAAGCTTTCTTT. This chain joins TRBV19 and TRBJ1-1, with a tentative D call TRBD1 (5 bases). Germline V gene lookup returns CDR1 LNHDA and CDR2 SQIVND (reference sequence). The CDR3 extends over 16 amino acids. Trimming removed 4 bases at V and 4 bases at J, with 19 bases between.

The chain employs TRBV6-2 or TRBV6-3 and TRBJ1-6; 7 nucleotides align to TRBD1. The CDR3 consists of 14 residues. From germline, CDR1 is MNHEY and CDR2 SVGEGT. The ends lost 5 bases at V and 7 bases at J; junction bases unmatched: 5. The CDR3 sequence is CASSLGQANSPLHF. The CDR3 DNA sequence: TGTGCCAGCAGTCTTGGACAGGCAAATTCACCCCTCCACTTT.

This rearrangement joins TRBV28 to TRBJ2-2; D not resolved. CDR1 is MDHEN, CDR2 SYDVKM, per germline. V lost 8 bases and J 3 bases, leaving 13 bases between the germline ends. The CDR3 covers 14 residues. The CDR3 is CASVPSRDTGELFF. CDR3 nucleotides: TGTGCCAGCGTCCCATCGAGAGACACCGGGGAGCTGTTTTTT. The variable domain in full, with the rest retrieved from reference TRBV28 and TRBJ2-2, is DVKVTQSSRYLVKRTGEKVFLECVQDMDHENMFWYRQDPGLGLRLIYFSYDVKMKEKGDIPEGYSVSREKKERFSLILESASTNQTSMYLCASVPSRDTGELFFGEGSRLTVL.

The V and J genes are TRBV28 and TRBJ1-2; TRBD1 agrees at 10 bases. Germline-derived CDR1 and CDR2 are MDHEN and SYDVKM. Unmatched junction bases numbered 6, after V lost 3 bases and J lost 8 bases. This CDR3 has 14 amino acids. CDR3 coding DNA: TGTGCCAGCAGTTTCCGACAGGGGGCTGAAGGCTACACCTTC. Protein sequence: CASSFRQGAEGYTF.

The CDR3 reads CATAPDRAYEQYF. The CDR3 DNA sequence: TGTGCCACCGCACCGGACAGGGCCTACGAGCAGTACTTC. The chain recombines TRBV2 with TRBJ2-7; 8 positions match TRBD1. The V gene end was trimmed by 10 bases and the J gene end by 2 bases; junction bases not matched to a gene: 7. The CDR3 is 13 amino acids. Per the germline V gene, CDR1 is SNHLY and CDR2 is FYNNEI. Together with reference TRBV2 and TRBJ2-7, the CDR3 gives the full variable domain: EPEVTQTPSHQVTQMGQEVILRCVPISNHLYFYWYRQILGQKVEFLVSFYNNEISEKSEIFDDQFSVERPDGSNFTLKIRSTKLEDSAMYFCATAPDRAYEQYFGPGTRLTVT.

The chain combines TRBV2 with TRBJ2-1; 11 nucleotides align to TRBD2. V shed 6 bases, J shed 4 bases, and the junction held 5 bases outside the gene matches. Germline CDR1 SNHLY, CDR2 FYNNEI. This CDR3 is 15 amino acids long. CDR3 residues: CASRAGTSGYNEQFF. Written as DNA, the CDR3 is TGTGCCAGCAGGGCCGGGACTAGCGGTTACAATGAGCAGTTCTTC.

V usage is TRBV28 and J usage is TRBJ2-3; 11 bases map to TRBD2. The length of the CDR3 is 18 residues. Germline V gene lookup returns CDR1 MDHEN and CDR2 SYDVKM. The V gene end was trimmed by 4 bases and the J gene end by 8 bases; junction bases not matched to a gene: 17. CDR3 DNA: TGTGCCAGCAGTTCGGCTAGCGGGGGGCCCACCTCCCGGGGTACGCAGTATTTT. This codes for CASSSASGGPTSRGTQYF.

The table lists this clone with a few counts. This sequence joins TRBV6-6 and TRBJ2-2; TRBD1 agrees at 8 bases. CDR1 is MNHNY and CDR2 is SVGAGI in the germline V gene (reference sequence). J lost 1 base, V lost 6 bases, and 7 bases had no gene match. The CDR3 has 16 residues. CDR3 residues: CASSPTGTGNTGELFF. The CDR3 region has the DNA TGTGCCAGCAGCCCGACCGGGACAGGGAACACCGGGGAGCTGTTTTTT.

The rearrangement joins TRBV7-2 to TRBJ2-7; TRBD1 matches 8 bases. CDR1 is SGHTA and CDR2 is FQGNSA in the germline V gene. The CDR3 is 13 residues long. V lost 5 bases, J lost 7 bases, and 7 bases stayed unmatched. The CDR3 DNA follows: TGTGCCAGCAGCCCGGGACAGGCTAAGGAGCAGTACTTC. Translating gives CASSPGQAKEQYF. Variable domain in full (rest from reference TRBV7-2 and TRBJ2-7): GAGVSQSPSNKVTEKGKDVELRCDPISGHTALYWYRQSLGQGLEFLIYFQGNSAPDKSGLPSDRFSAERTGGSVSTLTIQRTQQEDSAVYLCASSPGQAKEQYFGPGTRLTVT.